The entry that follows covers one T cell receptor (beta chain) sequence. Treatment noted: around 19 received Ad26.COV2.S at low or high dose, single or two shots; 5 received placebo; per-sample allocation not given. After the first vaccine or placebo injection, samples were drawn on day 63. Sequenced by immunoSEQ multiplex PCR; TCRdb stores in-frame clones only, minus some. The table shows roughly 410,000 clones, with about 83% occurring only once. These data come from a study of Ad26.COV2.S vaccination and SARS-CoV-2 variants. The sequence was obtained from a person between 18 and 65 years old who received the Ad26.COV2.S COVID-19 vaccine or a placebo. The source material was peripheral blood, sampled in a trial of Ad26.COV2.S vaccine versus placebo.

As DNA, the CDR3 is TGTGCCAGTCGACAGTCGGTCCACGCTTTCTTT. Protein product: CASRQSVHAFF. The V call is TRBV19, the J call TRBJ1-1, with a weak D call TRBD1 (5 bases). Trimming shortened V by 8 bases and J by 11 bases, and 15 bases separated the two germline ends. Germline V CDR1 and CDR2: LNHDA, SQIVND (reference sequence). The CDR3 spans 11 residues.